This is a list of T cell receptor beta chains from one sample in a study of Graves' ophthalmopathy and Graves' hyperthyroidism. TCRdb re-called the multiplex PCR reads through MiXCR, storing one row per CDR3 protein. The data contain around 1,000,000 distinct CDR3 sequences, approximately 35% of them seen just once; the ten biggest clones take up around 10%. Sequenced material: peripheral blood or thyroid tissue (not recorded which). The source of these receptors is an adult man with Graves' hyperthyroidism. The CDR3 runs from the conserved cysteine through the conserved F or W. A D gene is named only where the DNA matches it firmly. Size tells how often a clone was seen (once, few, many) or the class of an expanded clone, and some rows leave it out.

- | TRBJ1-2 | TRBV20-1 | few | TGCAGTGCTAGAGACCCGATTGGATTAAATGGCTACACCTTC | CSARDPIGLNGYTF
- | TRBJ1-2 | TRBV15 | many | TGTGCCACCAGCAGAGATGCAGTTAGCTATGGCTACACCTTC | CATSRDAVSYGYTF
- | TRBJ2-7 | TRBV19 | many | TGTGCCGATCGGAGAACATCCTACGAGCAGTACTTC | CADRRTSYEQYF
TRBD1 | TRBJ1-5 | TRBV20-1 | few | TGCAGTGCCAAAGGGGGGACAGGTCTTAATCAGCCCCAGCATTTT | CSAKGGTGLNQPQHF
- | TRBJ2-5 | TRBV29-1 | many | TGCAGTTACAGGGTTCTGGAGACCCAGTACTTC | CSYRVLETQYF
TRBD1 | TRBJ2-7 | TRBV10-3 | - | TGTGCCATCACCCCGGGACAGGGGGCTTTGGGAGGCGAGCAGTACTTC | CAITPGQGALGGEQYF
- | TRBJ2-7 | TRBV29-1 | - | TGCAGCATAGCAAACGAGCAGTACTTC | CSIANEQYF
- | TRBJ2-7 | TRBV24-1 | - | TGTGCCACCAGTTTCTTAAGGACAAACTCCTACGAGCAGTACTTC | CATSFLRTNSYEQYF
- | TRBJ2-5 | TRBV7-7 | - | TGTGCCAGCAGCTCAACAGCAGGGATTGAAGAGACCCAGTACTTC | CASSSTAGIEETQYF
- | TRBJ1-3 | TRBV28 | - | TGTGCCAGCGGGAGACCCTCTGGAAACACCATATATTTT | CASGRPSGNTIYF
- | TRBJ1-2 | TRBV12-3/TRBV12-4 | once | TGTGCCAGCAGAAGAGCGAGAACGACAGATGGCTATGGCTACACCTTC | CASRRARTTDGYGYTF